What follows describes a single T cell receptor beta chain. CDR3 size: 13 residues. Trimming pared 5 bases from V and 7 bases from J, leaving 9 bases between. Looked up from germline, CDR1 is MNHEY and CDR2 is SMNVEV (reference sequence). Produced via immunoSEQ multiplex PCR; TCRdb's table is partial and in-frame only. The table includes almost 30,000 clones, approximately 91% detected once. These data are taken from a study of PD-1 and CTLA-4 blockade in melanoma. This clonotype originated in a human donor with melanoma. Sample: CD8+ T cells from peripheral blood, taken before anti-PD-1 treatment. V usage is TRBV27 and J usage is TRBJ1-6, with TRBD1 as a possible D gene (5 bases). The CDR3 loop reads CASSETANSPLHF. DNA for the CDR3: TGTGCCAGCAGTGAGACAGCCAATTCACCCCTCCACTTT.